The clone carrying this T cell receptor beta chain was recorded a few times. Antigen: not known. The germline V and J ends were trimmed by 0 bases and 1 base, with 3 bases remaining between them. The CDR3 runs to 13 residues. The germline V gene has CDR1 LGHNA and CDR2 YNFKEQ. The data originate from a study of T cell responses to AZD1222 COVID-19 vaccine. Using immunoSEQ multiplex PCR, the repertoire was profiled, and TCRdb retains in-frame clones only, with some absent. The sample shows about 160,000 clones, more than 80% of them seen only once. Study observations and caveats: Clonal diversity may have been underestimated in mostly white British donors.

This sequence joins TRBV4-2 and TRBJ2-5; no definite D call. The sample consisted of peripheral blood, taken on day 0 of AZD1222 vaccination. This TCR was sampled from an adult in good health. The CDR3 DNA sequence: TGTGCCAGCAGCCAAGACACCCAAGAGACCCAGTACTTC. This codes for CASSQDTQETQYF.